The present TCR beta chain was sequenced within a study of cytotoxic CD8 clonotypes in ibrutinib-treated CLL. At the level of the study: Some 10 relapsed/refractory, roughly 15 treatment-naive; some 17 IGHV unmutated. Study outcomes and limitations: Clonality was elevated at ibrutinib response and had returned toward baseline at progression. There were few public clonotypes, and on treatment they contracted or stayed stable. Higher circulating CD8+ T-cell counts strongly accompanied higher baseline clonality, above age-matched healthy donors.

Clones were read by immunoSEQ multiplex PCR, and TCRdb kept only the in-frame ones, dropping some. Among around 70,000 clones listed, about nine tenths were seen once. V was trimmed by 4 bases and J by 7 bases, leaving 12 bases between them. Germline CDR1 SGDLS, CDR2 YYNGEE. There are 13 residues in the CDR3. In the case of this clone: Its antigen is not identified.

This receptor was identified in a human donor with chronic lymphocytic leukemia. Sequences were derived from PBMCs, sampled after 12 months of ibrutinib treatment. The rearrangement joins TRBV9 to TRBJ2-1; D is possibly TRBD1 (5 bases). The CDR3 loop reads CASSITPGNEQFF. DNA of the CDR3: TGTGCCAGCAGCATCACCCCAGGGAATGAGCAGTTCTTC.